These 15 T cell receptor beta chains originate from one sample sequenced in a study of cytomegalovirus exposure and HLA in healthy donors. Amplification used 60 Vbeta primers and 13 Jbeta primers. The method was immunoSEQ multiplex PCR; TCRdb's version includes in-frame clones alone and lacks a portion of them. The table lists under 150,000 clones, about four fifths of them singletons, with 0.95% to 1.4% in the top ten. The material sequenced was PBMCs. These receptors originate from a male donor in good health and CMV-seronegative.

V usage is TRBV7-9 and J usage is TRBJ2-5; 10 positions agree with TRBD2. Germline CDR1 and CDR2: SEHNR and FQNEAQ (reference sequence). V shed 2 bases and J 4 bases; nucleotides not matched to a gene: 7. CDR3 length: 16 residues. The DNA of the CDR3 is TGTGCCAGCAGCTTACCGAGCGGGGGGGCCTCAGAGACCCAGTACTTC. Its protein product is CASSLPSGGASETQYF.

In its sample, this clone was seen once. The chain uses TRBV6-6 and TRBJ2-7, with D perhaps matching TRBD1 (6 bases). The V gene lost 7 bases and the J gene lost 6 bases, with 13 bases spanning the gap. This CDR3 comprises 12 residues. The germline CDR1 and CDR2 sequences are MNHNY and SVGAGI (reference sequence). CDR3 sequence: CASNRALIEQYF. CDR3 DNA sequence: TGTGCCAGCAACAGGGCCCTTATCGAGCAGTACTTC.

The genes are TRBV6-1 and TRBJ2-2; 8 bases are a match to TRBD1. Per the germline V gene, CDR1 is MNHNS and CDR2 is SASEGT. Trimming at V came to 7 bases and at J to 4 bases, leaving 5 bases not matched to a gene. The CDR3 runs 14 residues. CDR3 residues: CASMGDRFTGELFF. In DNA, the CDR3 is TGTGCCAGCATGGGGGACAGGTTCACCGGGGAGCTGTTTTTT.

This clone was detected only once. The rearrangement links TRBV4-3 to TRBJ2-1; 13 nucleotides agree with TRBD2. The V and J ends lost 1 base and 1 base, in that order; junction bases with no gene match: 10. The CDR3 runs 20 residues. The germline V gene encodes CDR1 LGHNA and CDR2 YSLEER. The CDR3: CASSQGMGLAGSRSYNEQFF. DNA for the CDR3: TGCGCCAGCAGCCAAGGGATGGGACTAGCGGGGTCAAGATCCTACAATGAGCAGTTCTTC.

The chain uses TRBV4-3 and TRBJ2-3; D is unresolved. The CDR3 totals 16 residues. Germline loops: CDR1 LGHNA, CDR2 YSLEER. The V end was cut by 4 bases, the J end by 4 bases, with 18 bases between. CDR3 protein: CASSPAVLGSSDTQYF. The CDR3 DNA is TGCGCCAGCAGCCCGGCTGTTTTGGGCTCCTCAGATACGCAGTATTTT.

This sequence joins TRBV7-3 and TRBJ2-3; 9 nucleotides line up with TRBD1. The V gene end was trimmed by 2 bases and the J gene end by 3 bases; junction bases not matched to a gene: 3. Germline loops: CDR1 SGHTA, CDR2 FQGTGA. This CDR3 contains 15 residues. The CDR3 bases are TGTGCCAGCAGCTTATCTGGACAGGGGACAGATACGCAGTATTTT. It codes for CASSLSGQGTDTQYF.

The chain carries TRBV5-5 and TRBJ2-3, with no clear D. V lost 2 bases and J 4 bases, leaving 11 bases between the germline ends. The CDR3 has 14 residues. Per the germline V gene, CDR1 is SGHKS and CDR2 is YYEKEE (reference sequence). As DNA, the CDR3 is TGTGCCAGCAGCTTCGATCTCGAGGCAGATACGCAGTATTTT. Residues: CASSFDLEADTQYF.

In this sample, this clone turned up a few times. The rearrangement joins TRBV4-3 to TRBJ1-1, with 7 bases fitting TRBD1. The V gene end was trimmed by 0 bases and the J gene end by 5 bases; junction bases not matched to a gene: 6. Germline CDR1 reads LGHNA; CDR2 reads YSLEER. This CDR3 comprises 15 residues. CDR3 nucleotides: TGCGCCAGCAGCCAAGATGTGGACAGGCCAACTGAAGCTTTCTTT. Amino acid sequence: CASSQDVDRPTEAFF.

The genes are TRBV15 and TRBJ2-5, with TRBD2 matching 8 bases. The junction had 7 bases not matched to a gene; V was cut back by 1 base and J by 3 bases. This CDR3 is 16 amino acids long. Germline CDR1 is LNHNV and CDR2 is YYDKDF (reference sequence). CDR3: CATSRAGGLGEETQYF. The CDR3 DNA sequence: TGTGCCACCAGCAGAGCGGGGGGGCTCGGTGAAGAGACCCAGTACTTC.

The chain is built from TRBV5-8 and TRBJ1-4, with a possible D match to TRBD1 (6 bases). The CDR3 loop spans 13 amino acids. Per germline, CDR1 SGHTS and CDR2 YDEGEE. Trimming removed 1 base from V and 6 bases from J, with 7 bases in between. This CDR3 reads CASSLNRDEKLFF. DNA for the CDR3: TGTGCCAGCAGCTTGAACAGGGATGAAAAACTGTTTTTT. Variable domain in full (rest from reference TRBV5-8 and TRBJ1-4): EAGVTQSPTHLIKTRGQQATLRCSPISGHTSVYWYQQALGLGLQFLLWYDEGEERNRGNFPPRFSGRQFPNYSSELNVNALELEDSALYLCASSLNRDEKLFFGSGTQLSVL.

This clone showed up just a few times. CDR3 bases: TGTGCCAGCAGCTTAGGCGGGCCTGGAAACACCATATATTTT. Amino acid sequence: CASSLGGPGNTIYF. V is TRBV11-3 and J is TRBJ1-3; the D is unclear. The V end lost 1 base, the J end lost 2 bases, and 6 bases lay between the germline ends. The CDR3 loop spans 14 amino acids. Germline-derived CDR1 and CDR2 are SGHNT and YENEEA.

The V gene is TRBV7-2, the J gene TRBJ1-1, with D possibly matching TRBD1 (6 bases). V was pared by 4 bases and J by 1 base, with 13 bases between. The CDR3 totals 15 residues. The V gene's germline CDR1 is SGHTA and CDR2 FQGNSA. CDR3 region: CASSSRGGGNTEAFF. The CDR3 DNA follows: TGTGCCAGCAGCTCGCGAGGGGGGGGGAACACTGAAGCTTTCTTT.

The chain links TRBV7-9 to TRBJ2-5, with 9 bases identical to TRBD1. This CDR3 has 17 residues. V lost 5 bases to trimming and J lost 5 bases; unmatched junction nucleotides: 15. Germline loops: CDR1 SEHNR, CDR2 FQNEAQ (reference sequence). CDR3 protein: CASSPQTVQGAGETQYF. Written as DNA, the CDR3 is TGTGCCAGCAGCCCACAGACTGTACAGGGGGCAGGTGAGACCCAGTACTTC.

In nucleotides, the CDR3 is TGTGCCAGCAGTGAACGGGCGGGATCGAACACCGGGGAGCTGTTTTTT. This codes for CASSERAGSNTGELFF. J is TRBJ2-2 and V is TRBV6-1; D might be TRBD2 (6 bases). There are 16 residues in the CDR3. V was trimmed by 2 bases and J by 0 bases, leaving 10 bases between them. Per the germline V gene, CDR1 is MNHNS and CDR2 is SASEGT.

The chain employs TRBV5-4 and TRBJ2-7; D possibly corresponds to TRBD2 (5 bases). This CDR3 has 14 residues. With 0 bases removed from V and 4 bases from J, the gap between germline ends came to 11 bases. Germline assignment: CDR1 SGHNT and CDR2 YYREEE (reference sequence). CDR3 amino acids: CASSLAGNWYEQYF. The CDR3 DNA reads TGTGCCAGCAGCTTGGCGGGGAACTGGTACGAGCAGTACTTC.